One and the same sample provided the 21 T cell receptor beta chains below, sequenced in a study of human T cells and chemical hapten exposure. MiXCR, run by TCRdb on the RACE reads, gives a single entry per CDR3 protein. The sample carries some 70,000 distinct CDR3 sequences, roughly 9.8% recorded once. Sample time point: pre-sensitization, week 0. Regarding treatment: therapeutic diphenylcyclopropenone sensitization with weekly scalp DPC. This specimen consisted of whole blood, obtained in connection with sensitization to the hapten diphenylcyclopropenone (DPC). These receptors all come from a woman in her fifties or sixties with alopecia areata. Some clones in this sample may be carry-over from other donors' samples.

Of note for this clonotype: This sequence may be a read error, since a much larger clone differs from it by one base. The V call is TRBV6-2 or TRBV6-3, the J call TRBJ2-6, with D uncertain. Germline loops: CDR1 MNHEY, CDR2 SVGEGT. CDR3 length equals 15 residues. In nucleotides, the CDR3 is TGTGCCGGCAGCTGGGGATTCTCTGGGGCCAACGTCCTGACTTTC. This translates into CAGSWGFSGANVLTF.

This clonotype showed up just a few times. Relative to the germline gene, one junction end is altered; a read error may explain this. V usage is TRBV7-7 and J usage is TRBJ2-2; D unclear. The CDR3 loop spans 13 amino acids. Germline CDR1 and CDR2: SSHAT and FNYEAQ (reference sequence). The CDR3 here is CASSQIEDGELFF. CDR3 coding DNA: TGTGCTAGCAGCCAGATTGAGGACGGGGAGCTGTTTTTT.

In this sample, this clonotype turned up many times. This chain uses TRBV29-1 with TRBJ2-7; 7 nucleotides line up with TRBD1. This CDR3 has 13 residues. The trim removed 1 base at V and 7 bases at J, leaving 7 bases unmatched. CDR1 and CDR2 from the germline V gene are SQVTM and ANQGSEA. Written as DNA, the CDR3 is TGCAGCGTTGAAGTCCGACAGGGTGGAGAGCAGTACTTC. Its translation: CSVEVRQGGEQYF.

The rearrangement links TRBV20-1 to TRBJ1-1; tentative D call: TRBD1 (5 bases). Germline V gives CDR1 DFQATT, CDR2 SNEGSKA (reference sequence). With 1 base removed from V and 1 base from J, the gap between germline ends came to 10 bases. This CDR3 contains 14 residues. CDR3 residues: CSARGGASNTEAFF. Here the CDR3 DNA reads TGCAGTGCTAGAGGTGGGGCTTCGAACACTGAAGCTTTCTTT.

The chain recombines TRBV7-9 with TRBJ2-3, with D possibly being TRBD2 (5 bases). The V gene's germline CDR1 is SEHNR and CDR2 FQNEAQ (reference sequence). V was clipped by 3 bases and J by 3 bases, with 10 bases between them. The CDR3 has 14 amino acids. In DNA form, the CDR3 reads TGTGCCAGCAGCTTCGAAGGGAGAACAGATACGCAGTATTTT. This gives the protein CASSFEGRTDTQYF.

The sample holds many counts of this clonotype. This chain connects TRBV12-3 or TRBV12-4 to TRBJ1-3; TRBD1 matches at 9 bases. J was trimmed by 2 bases and V by 3 bases; bases with no gene match: 11. CDR3 size: 18 residues. The CDR3 region has the DNA TGTGCCAGCAGTTTCGGGGACAGGGACCCGTCCCCTGGAAACACCATATATTTT. It codes for CASSFGDRDPSPGNTIYF.

The chain uses TRBV20-1 and TRBJ2-2, with TRBD2 matching 15 bases. The germline V gene has CDR1 DFQATT and CDR2 SNEGSKA (reference sequence). The CDR3 is 18 amino acids. Trimming took 0 bases from V and 3 from J; bases not matched to a gene: 5. In DNA form, the CDR3 reads TGCAGTGCTAGAGATGGGACTAGCGGGAGGTGGGACACCGGGGAGCTGTTTTTT. This encodes CSARDGTSGRWDTGELFF.

This sequence joins TRBV7-9 and TRBJ2-3, with D possibly matching TRBD2 (6 bases). V lost 4 bases and J 1 base, leaving 24 bases between the germline ends. The CDR3 totals 19 residues. From germline, CDR1 is SEHNR and CDR2 FQNEAQ (reference sequence). This CDR3 reads CASSSQYQGGNLRTDTQYF. Here the CDR3 DNA reads TGTGCCAGCAGCTCCCAATACCAGGGAGGCAATCTACGCACAGATACGCAGTATTTT.

This clonotype was seen a handful of times. The chain recombines TRBV19 with TRBJ2-1; D remains ambiguous. This CDR3 region has 15 residues. Germline CDR1 reads LNHDA; CDR2 reads SQIVND (reference sequence). The V end lost 4 bases, the J end lost 3 bases, and 13 bases lay between the germline ends. CDR3 in DNA: TGTGCCAGTAGTAACACAACGCCCATCTACAATGAGCAGTTCTTC. It encodes CASSNTTPIYNEQFF.

This clonotype was seen many times. This rearrangement joins TRBV18 to TRBJ1-1; 7 nucleotides line up with TRBD1. V dropped 6 bases and J dropped 11; count of bases not matched to a gene: 6. The CDR3 is made up of 11 amino acids. The V gene's germline CDR1 is KGHSH and CDR2 LQKENI. The DNA of the CDR3 is TGTGCCAGCTCGTTCGACAGGGACGCTTTCTTT. It encodes CASSFDRDAFF.

The V gene is TRBV7-9, the J gene TRBJ1-1, with TRBD1 matching 7 bases. Germline trimming cut 6 bases from V and 5 bases from J; bases unmatched to any gene: 9. The CDR3 sequence is 14 residues long. CDR1 is SEHNR, CDR2 FQNEAQ, per germline (reference sequence). This CDR3 reads CASRAEGARTEAFF. CDR3 nucleotide sequence: TGTGCCAGCAGGGCGGAGGGGGCGAGAACTGAAGCTTTCTTT.

The chain carries TRBV7-3 and TRBJ2-3; the D is unclear. From germline, CDR1 is SGHTA and CDR2 FQGTGA. This CDR3 comprises 14 residues. Trimming cost V 3 bases and J 6 bases, with 13 bases left between them. The CDR3 is CASSLRGLGDTQYF. Here the CDR3 DNA reads TGTGCCAGCAGCTTGCGCGGCCTAGGGGATACGCAGTATTTT.

Only a few counts were recorded for this clonotype. V gene TRBV2 combines with J gene TRBJ2-2; TRBD2 agrees at 7 bases. V dropped 6 bases and J dropped 6; count of bases not matched to a gene: 7. The V gene's germline CDR1 is SNHLY and CDR2 FYNNEI. The CDR3 is 14 amino acids. CDR3 protein: CASSPQTSPGELFF. DNA of the CDR3: TGTGCCAGCAGCCCGCAGACTAGCCCCGGGGAGCTGTTTTTT. The whole variable domain, filled in from reference TRBV2 and TRBJ2-2, reads EPEVTQTPSHQVTQMGQEVILRCVPISNHLYFYWYRQILGQKVEFLVSFYNNEISEKSEIFDDQFSVERPDGSNFTLKIRSTKLEDSAMYFCASSPQTSPGELFFGEGSRLTVL.

This clonotype was counted a few times. J is TRBJ2-2 and V is TRBV29-1, with D hard to call. Germline V gene sequence: CDR1 SQVTM, CDR2 ANQGSEA. This CDR3 has 11 amino acids. Trimming stripped 6 bases from V and 2 bases from J, with 4 bases between. The CDR3 sequence: CSVTNTGELFF. The CDR3 DNA is TGCAGCGTCACAAACACCGGGGAGCTGTTTTTT.

This clonotype has just a few counts. The V gene is TRBV29-1, the J gene TRBJ1-2; 7 bases fit TRBD1. CDR1 and CDR2 (germline): SQVTM, ANQGSEA. The junction had 13 bases not matched to a gene; V was cut back by 7 bases and J by 8 bases. The CDR3 runs 13 residues. CDR3 DNA: TGCAGCGCCGGGAAAGTACAGGGGAGCGGCTACACCTTC. Protein: CSAGKVQGSGYTF.

The V and J genes are TRBV20-1 and TRBJ2-3; D ambiguous. In germline, CDR1 is DFQATT, CDR2 SNEGSKA (reference sequence). Trimming pared 3 bases from V and 4 bases from J, leaving 11 bases between. The CDR3 covers 13 residues. CDR3 loop: CSARDQESDTQYF. The CDR3 coding sequence is TGCAGTGCTAGGGATCAGGAGTCAGATACGCAGTATTTT.

This clonotype has only a few counts. The genes are TRBV7-9 and TRBJ2-4; 8 positions agree with TRBD2. Germline assignment: CDR1 SEHNR and CDR2 FQNEAQ (reference sequence). This CDR3 has 16 residues. V was pared by 5 bases and J by 1 base, with 7 bases of the junction left unmatched. CDR3 loop: CASSPTAGAAKNIQYF. CDR3 coding DNA: TGTGCCAGCAGCCCCACAGCGGGGGCTGCCAAAAACATTCAGTACTTC.

This clonotype was observed many times. The V and J genes are TRBV4-2 and TRBJ1-3; D remains unclear. Germline V lookup: CDR1 LGHNA, CDR2 YNFKEQ. This CDR3 has 14 residues. V gave up 0 bases and J gave up 7 bases, with 10 bases separating them. The CDR3, as DNA: TGTGCCAGCAGCCAAGATAGAAGGGAGAACACCATATATTTT. It translates to CASSQDRRENTIYF.

This clonotype was picked up many times. The chain employs TRBV11-2 and TRBJ1-4, with unresolved D. Germline values: CDR1 SGHAT, CDR2 FQNNGV. The CDR3 is 17 amino acids. Trimming stripped 1 base from V and 4 bases from J, with 16 bases between. The DNA of the CDR3 is TGTGCCAGCAGCTTAGGTCCCTCAATTTGGAATAATGAAAAACTGTTTTTT. Translating gives CASSLGPSIWNNEKLFF.

This clonotype appeared once. This chain connects TRBV7-2 to TRBJ2-7; TRBD2 matches 10 bases. The CDR3 runs 16 residues. The germline V gene encodes CDR1 SGHTA and CDR2 FQGNSA. V lost 5 bases to trimming and J lost 2 bases; unmatched junction nucleotides: 9. The CDR3 DNA sequence: TGTGCCAGCAGCCCCCGGGAACTAGCGGGGACCTACGAGCAGTACTTC. Translated: CASSPRELAGTYEQYF.

Many counts were recorded for this clonotype. The gene calls are TRBV10-3 and TRBJ1-2, with no clear D. Between the trimmed V and J ends, which lost 6 bases and 4 bases, there was a span of 12 bases. Germline CDR1 reads ENHRY; CDR2 reads SYGVKD. CDR3 length equals 13 residues. For the CDR3, the DNA is TGTGCCATCAGAGACCTCGCCCTCTATGGCTACACCTTC. This encodes CAIRDLALYGYTF.